Each of the 10 T cell receptor beta chains below was sequenced from the same sample in a study of graft-versus-host responses after intestinal transplantation. The method was immunoSEQ multiplex PCR; TCRdb's version includes in-frame clones alone and lacks a portion of them. The table has about 97,000 clones, 85% to 95% seen once. Their cognate antigens are unknown. The sequenced sample was unstimulated CD8+ T cells sorted from spleen or lymph node cells, obtained before transplant. Receptors were obtained from a human donor who was the organ donor for an intestinal transplant.

The rearrangement joins TRBV28 to TRBJ1-1, with unresolved D. Trimming stripped 5 bases from V and 2 bases from J, with 21 bases between. Germline CDR1 MDHEN, CDR2 SYDVKM. The CDR3 runs 17 residues. CDR3 nucleotides: TGTGCCAGCAGTCCCTTATACGGGGAGTGGGGTAACACTGAAGCTTTCTTT. Protein: CASSPLYGEWGNTEAFF.

In its sample, this clone was seen once. The J gene is TRBJ2-5, the V gene TRBV19; 15 bases are a match to TRBD2. Per the germline V gene, CDR1 is LNHDA and CDR2 is SQIVND (reference sequence). The CDR3 totals 15 residues. Losses at the gene ends were 6 bases for V and 3 bases for J; bases not matched to a gene: 2. The CDR3 nucleotides are TGTGCCAGTAGCGGACTAGCGGGAGGGGAAGAGACCCAGTACTTC. It translates to CASSGLAGGEETQYF.

The CDR3 DNA is TGTGCCAGCATGAGCAAAGACAGCCTTAACTATGGCTACACCTTC. Translated: CASMSKDSLNYGYTF. V is TRBV27 and J is TRBJ1-2; a possible D gene is TRBD1 (5 bases). V lost 7 bases and J lost 1, with 16 bases in between. CDR1 is MNHEY and CDR2 is SMNVEV in the germline V gene (reference sequence). The CDR3 is 15 amino acids.

The rearrangement links TRBV28 to TRBJ2-5; no clear D gene. Trimming removed 0 bases from V and 2 bases from J, with 7 bases in between. CDR1 MDHEN and CDR2 SYDVKM come from the germline V gene. The CDR3 runs 14 residues. CDR3 protein: CASSLWAVQETQYF. The CDR3, as DNA: TGTGCCAGCAGTTTATGGGCAGTACAAGAGACCCAGTACTTC.

V usage is TRBV5-5 and J usage is TRBJ2-1; 11 nucleotides agree with TRBD2. The germline gives CDR1 SGHKS, CDR2 YYEKEE (reference sequence). The CDR3 runs 17 residues. Trimming cost V 0 bases and J 4 bases; bases outside gene matches: 6. As DNA, the CDR3 is TGTGCCAGCAGCTTGGGGTTAGCGGGAGGGCCTTACAATGAGCAGTTCTTC. It yields the protein CASSLGLAGGPYNEQFF.

The DNA of the CDR3 is TGTGCCAGCAGCTTATCCGCGGGGACGACTGAAGCTTTCTTT. Encoded protein: CASSLSAGTTEAFF. The chain couples TRBV7-3 to TRBJ1-1; TRBD1 might be the D (5 bases). The CDR3 totals 14 residues. Germline CDR1 is SGHTA and CDR2 is FQGTGA. V was cut by 2 bases and J by 5 bases, with 12 bases left in between.

This rearrangement joins TRBV28 to TRBJ2-7, with a possible D match to TRBD2 (5 bases). Germline CDR1 and CDR2: MDHEN and SYDVKM. Trimming shortened V by 7 bases and J by 2 bases, and 12 bases separated the two germline ends. The CDR3 totals 13 residues. The CDR3: CASTSPGTYEQYF. The CDR3 nucleotides are TGTGCCAGCACCAGCCCCGGGACCTACGAGCAGTACTTC.

The chain is built from TRBV15 and TRBJ1-1; 8 bases line up with TRBD1. Per the germline V gene, CDR1 is LNHNV and CDR2 is YYDKDF (reference sequence). The CDR3 is 14 amino acids. V trimming: 2 bases; J trimming: 11 bases; junction bases outside the gene matches: 10. CDR3 region: CATSRSAGGALAFF. In nucleotides, the CDR3 is TGTGCCACCAGCAGATCGGCAGGGGGCGCGTTGGCTTTCTTT.

The genes are TRBV19 and TRBJ1-2; maybe TRBD1 (6 bases). The V gene's germline CDR1 is LNHDA and CDR2 SQIVND (reference sequence). V was clipped by 6 bases and J by 1 base, with 18 bases between them. The CDR3 spans 16 residues. The CDR3 loop is CASSPFGAGVNYGYTF. The CDR3 nucleotides read TGTGCCAGTAGCCCCTTTGGCGCAGGGGTTAACTATGGCTACACCTTC. Full variable domain (rest looked up from reference TRBV19 and TRBJ1-2): DGGITQSPKYLFRKEGQNVTLSCEQNLNHDAMYWYRQDPGQGLRLIYYSQIVNDFQKGDIAEGYSVSREKKESFPLTVTSAQKNPTAFYLCASSPFGAGVNYGYTFGSGTRLTVV.

This chain joins TRBV5-1 and TRBJ2-7, with D possibly TRBD2 on 5 matching bases. The CDR3 covers 15 residues. The germline V gene has CDR1 SGHRS and CDR2 YFSETQ. V was pared by 4 bases and J by 0 bases, with 14 bases between. In DNA form, the CDR3 reads TGCGCCAGCAGCCCGGGGTCGGGGAGCTCCTACGAGCAGTACTTC. The encoded protein is CASSPGSGSSYEQYF.